One and the same sample provided the 30 T cell receptor beta chains below, sequenced in a study of CD8+CD57+ T cells in acquired aplastic anemia. It was genomic DNA that served as the template for profiling TCR beta VDJ and CDR3. TCRdb reprocessed the reads via MiXCR and lists one record per CDR3 protein. The top ten clones hold roughly 1.1% of a sample with some 220,000 distinct CDR3 sequences, around 32% of them seen once. Sequencing was performed on sorted CD4+, CD8+, or CD8+CD57+ T cells (not recorded which) from PBMCs. Receptors originate from a human donor in good health, serving as a control.

On this clonotype itself: This may be a read error, as it is one base from a much larger clone. V is TRBV13 and J is TRBJ1-2; D is unclear. The CDR3 extends over 14 amino acids. Germline CDR1 is PRHDT and CDR2 is FYEKMQ (reference sequence). The CDR3 DNA reads TGTGCCAGCGGCTTAAAGTCTCTTAACTATGGCTACACCTTC. It encodes CASGLKSLNYGYTF. The full variable domain, with the rest looked up from reference TRBV13 and TRBJ1-2, is AAGVIQSPRHLIKEKRETATLKCYPIPRHDTVYWYQQGPGQDPQFLISFYEKMQSDKGSIPDRFSAQQFSDYHSELNMSSLELGDSALYFCASGLKSLNYGYTFGSGTRLTVV.

V and J are TRBV5-4 and TRBJ2-3; D may be TRBD1 (6 bases). This CDR3 has 16 amino acids. V was trimmed by 1 base and J by 5 bases, leaving 17 bases between them. Germline V CDR1 and CDR2: SGHNT, YYREEE (reference sequence). CDR3 in amino acids: CASSLLVQGSGDTQYF. DNA of the CDR3: TGTGCCAGCAGCTTGTTGGTTCAGGGGTCGGGAGATACGCAGTATTTT.

At least ten counts were recorded for this clonotype. CDR3 amino acids: CASSFGGGGSGYEQYF. As DNA, the CDR3 is TGTGCCAGCAGCTTCGGAGGAGGAGGGAGTGGGTACGAGCAGTACTTC. This rearrangement joins TRBV11-1 to TRBJ2-7, with D perhaps TRBD2 (6 bases). The germline V gene has CDR1 SGHAT and CDR2 FQDESV (reference sequence). This CDR3 has 16 amino acids. The V and J ends lost 3 bases and 4 bases respectively, with 19 bases between them. The full variable domain, completed using reference TRBV11-1 and TRBJ2-7, is EAEVAQSPRYKITEKSQAVAFWCDPISGHATLYWYRQILGQGPELLVQFQDESVVDDSQLPKDRFSAERLKGVDSTLKIQPAELGDSAMYLCASSFGGGGSGYEQYFGPGTRLTVT.

The sample holds many counts of this clonotype. V is TRBV7-2 and J is TRBJ2-3; D gene uncertain. The CDR3 extends over 11 amino acids. The V end lost 1 base, the J end lost 15 bases, and 11 bases lay between the germline ends. From germline, CDR1 is SGHTA and CDR2 FQGNSA. In nucleotides, the CDR3 is TGTGCCAGCAGCTTAGGGGTCCGCAGTTATTTT. It yields the protein CASSLGVRSYF.

This clonotype was counted at least ten times. The chain carries TRBV19 and TRBJ1-2; D not certain. Trimming shortened V by 5 bases and J by 2 bases, and 9 bases separated the two germline ends. The CDR3 has 13 residues. Germline CDR1 is LNHDA and CDR2 is SQIVND (reference sequence). The CDR3 DNA reads as TGTGCCAGTAGTTGGCGGGAGAACTATGGCTACACCTTC. Its protein is CASSWRENYGYTF.

This clonotype was counted many times. This chain links TRBV7-2 with TRBJ1-6, with D unclear. With 2 bases removed from V and 8 bases from J, the gap between germline ends came to 13 bases. CDR1 is SGHTA, CDR2 FQGNSA, per germline. The length of the CDR3 is 15 residues. CDR3 residues: CASSLLGVGDSPLHF. The CDR3 coding sequence is TGTGCCAGCAGCTTATTGGGAGTCGGGGATTCACCCCTCCACTTT.

This chain links TRBV19 with TRBJ1-1; D is perhaps TRBD1 (6 bases). The germline gives CDR1 LNHDA, CDR2 SQIVND (reference sequence). The CDR3 loop spans 17 amino acids. Deletions cut 5 bases from V and 8 bases from J, with 27 bases between. CDR3 nucleotides: TGTGCCAGTAGTCCTCAAAACCGACGGGAAGGGGGTTGGGAAGCTTTCTTT. As protein: CASSPQNRREGGWEAFF.

This clonotype was seen ten or more times. The chain recombines TRBV7-9 with TRBJ1-3, with a tentative D call TRBD1 (6 bases). Per germline, CDR1 SEHNR and CDR2 FQNEAQ (reference sequence). This CDR3 is 14 amino acids long. With 2 bases removed from V and 12 bases from J, the gap between germline ends came to 17 bases. CDR3 in DNA: TGTGCCAGCAGCTTACTGAGGCAGGGACAAAACATATATTTT. Translation gives CASSLLRQGQNIYF.

This clonotype was seen ten or more times. The genes are TRBV15 and TRBJ1-2; D may be TRBD1 (5 bases). This CDR3 spans 14 amino acids. The germline gives CDR1 LNHNV, CDR2 YYDKDF (reference sequence). V lost 0 bases, J lost 7 bases, and 12 bases lay in between. The CDR3 region is CATSRERVGGGYTF. CDR3 bases: TGTGCCACCAGCAGAGAAAGGGTCGGGGGTGGCTACACCTTC.

The chain recombines TRBV5-1 with TRBJ2-5; 8 bases are a match to TRBD2. The germline CDR1 and CDR2 sequences are SGHRS and YFSETQ. Trimming removed 0 bases from V and 2 bases from J; junction bases left unmatched: 12. The CDR3 sequence is 18 residues long. DNA of the CDR3: TGCGCCAGCAGCTTGGAATCTTCGTCAGCGGGGGATCAAGAGACCCAGTACTTC. Translated, it gives CASSLESSSAGDQETQYF.

This clonotype came up many times. V is TRBV7-9 and J is TRBJ2-7, with D possibly being TRBD1 (6 bases). V lost 11 bases, J lost 1 base, and 12 bases lay in between. This CDR3 is 12 amino acids long. Germline V lookup: CDR1 SEHNR, CDR2 FQNEAQ (reference sequence). CDR3 region: CAAGALSYEQYF. The CDR3 region has the DNA TGTGCCGCAGGGGCCCTATCCTACGAGCAGTACTTC.

Ten or more counts support this clonotype. The rearrangement uses TRBV7-8 and TRBJ2-7; a weak D match, TRBD2 (6 bases). The germline V gene encodes CDR1 SGHVS and CDR2 FQNEAQ. The CDR3 covers 14 residues. Trimming took off 3 bases at V and 4 bases at J, with 13 bases between the two ends. The CDR3 DNA is TGTGCCAGCAGCTTGCGACTAGTCGGGTACGAGCAGTACTTC. This translates into CASSLRLVGYEQYF.

V is TRBV29-1 and J is TRBJ1-2; 7 bases are shared with TRBD1. The CDR3 spans 12 residues. Germline V gene lookup returns CDR1 SQVTM and CDR2 ANQGSEA. The V gene end was trimmed by 5 bases and the J gene end by 6 bases; junction bases not matched to a gene: 6. Here the CDR3 DNA reads TGCAGCGTTACGACAGGGCAACATGGCTACACCTTC. Amino acids: CSVTTGQHGYTF. Using reference TRBV29-1 and TRBJ1-2 for the parts outside the CDR3, the full variable domain is SAVISQKPSRDICQRGTSLTIQCQVDSQVTMMFWYRQQPGQSLTLIATANQGSEATYESGFVIDKFPISRPNLTFSTLTVSNMSPEDSSIYLCSVTTGQHGYTFGSGTRLTVV.

This clonotype was seen many times. This chain connects TRBV20-1 to TRBJ2-5; 9 bases are a match to TRBD2. This CDR3 comprises 14 residues. V lost 3 bases to trimming and J lost 3 bases; unmatched junction nucleotides: 5. Germline CDR1 reads DFQATT; CDR2 reads SNEGSKA (reference sequence). CDR3 loop: CSASPTSGKETQYF. The CDR3 DNA is TGCAGTGCTAGTCCGACTAGCGGAAAAGAGACCCAGTACTTC.

The chain couples TRBV19 to TRBJ1-1; D unclear. V lost 3 bases and J 7 bases, leaving 12 bases between the germline ends. Per the germline V gene, CDR1 is LNHDA and CDR2 is SQIVND (reference sequence). The length of the CDR3 is 13 residues. The CDR3 reads CASSMFVGIEAFF. CDR3 in DNA: TGTGCCAGTAGTATGTTTGTGGGAATTGAAGCTTTCTTT.

This clonotype was seen many times. This rearrangement joins TRBV19 to TRBJ1-5, with a possible D match to TRBD1 (6 bases). The CDR3 covers 15 residues. Germline V gene data show CDR1 as LNHDA and CDR2 as SQIVND (reference sequence). The V and J ends lost 3 bases and 4 bases respectively, with 13 bases between them. This CDR3 reads CASSIQQGGNQPQHF. The CDR3 bases are TGTGCCAGTAGTATTCAACAGGGCGGAAATCAGCCCCAGCATTTT.

There are many counts of this clonotype. The chain links TRBV5-1 to TRBJ1-2; a possible D gene is TRBD1 (6 bases). V lost 4 bases to trimming and J lost 3 bases, with 19 bases between them. There are 16 residues in the CDR3. From germline, CDR1 is SGHRS and CDR2 YFSETQ. In DNA form, the CDR3 reads TGCGCCAGCAGCACGAAGTTTAGAGGGGGGCACTATGGCTACACCTTC. This translates into CASSTKFRGGHYGYTF.

There are a few counts of this clonotype. This chain connects TRBV5-1 to TRBJ2-3; 11 positions match TRBD2. The CDR3 sequence is 19 residues long. V shed 4 bases and J 1 base; nucleotides not matched to a gene: 14. The germline V gene encodes CDR1 SGHRS and CDR2 YFSETQ. CDR3 residues: CASSPTTSGGFLGTDTQYF. The CDR3 nucleotides are TGCGCCAGCAGCCCAACTACTAGCGGGGGATTTCTTGGCACAGATACGCAGTATTTT.

J is TRBJ1-5 and V is TRBV20-1; D is ambiguous. V was clipped by 2 bases and J by 0 bases, with 11 bases between them. Germline CDR1 DFQATT, CDR2 SNEGSKA (reference sequence). This CDR3 contains 15 residues. CDR3 in amino acids: CSARSLETSNQPQHF. CDR3 nucleotide sequence: TGCAGTGCTAGATCCTTGGAGACTAGCAATCAGCCCCAGCATTTT.

This clonotype was detected only a few times. This chain connects TRBV5-1 to TRBJ2-1; 9 bases fit TRBD1. With V trimmed by 2 bases and J by 7 bases, 10 bases remained unmatched. The V gene's germline CDR1 is SGHRS and CDR2 YFSETQ. The CDR3 is made up of 16 amino acids. The CDR3 is CASSLNTGGWVNEQFF. The DNA of the CDR3 is TGCGCCAGCAGCTTAAACACAGGGGGCTGGGTGAATGAGCAGTTCTTC.

This clonotype was counted between two and nine times. This chain uses TRBV6-1 with TRBJ1-3; D is perhaps TRBD1 (5 bases). Germline CDR1 reads MNHNS; CDR2 reads SASEGT. The CDR3 consists of 14 residues. The V end lost 8 bases, the J end lost 2 bases, and 13 bases lay between the germline ends. The CDR3 coding sequence is TGTGCCAGCGGGGCGGGGATAGCTGGAAACACCATATATTTT. Encoded protein: CASGAGIAGNTIYF.

This clonotype occurred many times. The chain uses TRBV15 and TRBJ2-7; the match to TRBD2 covers 7 bases. The germline V gene encodes CDR1 LNHNV and CDR2 YYDKDF (reference sequence). This CDR3 has 14 amino acids. The trim removed 3 bases at V and 6 bases at J, leaving 8 bases unmatched. The CDR3 DNA reads as TGTGCCACCAGCAGCCGGGGGGTGGCACGCGAGCAGTACTTC. Residues: CATSSRGVAREQYF.

This rearrangement joins TRBV6-5 to TRBJ1-5, with D possibly TRBD1 on 6 matching bases. The CDR3 sequence is 15 residues long. Trimming removed 4 bases from V and 7 bases from J, with 17 bases in between. Germline lookup yields CDR1 MNHEY and CDR2 SVGAGI. CDR3 nucleotide sequence: TGTGCCAGCAGTTCCGGGACAAGGGCAGGGCAGCCCCAGCATTTT. This sequence encodes CASSSGTRAGQPQHF.

This clonotype has just a few counts. The CDR3, as DNA: TGTGCCACCAGTGATTTGCTAGGCCGCGAGCAGTTCTTC. Encoded protein: CATSDLLGREQFF. The chain carries TRBV24-1 and TRBJ2-1, with unresolved D. V lost 0 bases to trimming and J lost 10 bases, with 9 bases between them. In germline, CDR1 is KGHDR, CDR2 SFDVKD. The CDR3 spans 13 residues.

This clonotype has a count of ten or more. The V call is TRBV15, the J call TRBJ2-2, with no clear D. V dropped 0 bases and J dropped 4 bases, with 9 bases sitting between them. Germline lookup yields CDR1 LNHNV and CDR2 YYDKDF (reference sequence). This CDR3 spans 15 amino acids. The CDR3 DNA is TGTGCCACCAGCAGAGATTCCGACGGCACCGGGGAGCTGTTTTTT. Translation: CATSRDSDGTGELFF.

The sample holds many counts of this clonotype. This chain connects TRBV2 to TRBJ1-4, with TRBD1 as a possible D gene (6 bases). Trimming stripped 5 bases from V and 5 bases from J, with 12 bases between. The CDR3 spans 14 residues. Germline V CDR1 and CDR2: SNHLY, FYNNEI. For the CDR3, the DNA is TGTGCCAGCAGTCCCGGACAGCCAAATGAAAAACTGTTTTTT. It specifies CASSPGQPNEKLFF.

Ten or more counts support this clonotype. The V call is TRBV15, the J call TRBJ1-1, with D uncertain. The CDR3 consists of 13 residues. V was trimmed by 2 bases and J by 1 base, leaving 5 bases between them. Germline V gene data show CDR1 as LNHNV and CDR2 as YYDKDF (reference sequence). In nucleotides, the CDR3 is TGTGCCACCAGCAGACTCCAGAACACTGAAGCTTTCTTT. Amino acid sequence: CATSRLQNTEAFF.

This clonotype was seen repeatedly, ten times or more. The V and J genes are TRBV20-1 and TRBJ2-3; tentative D call: TRBD2 (7 bases). This CDR3 region has 14 residues. Trimming took off 4 bases at V and 4 bases at J, with 15 bases between the two ends. In germline, CDR1 is DFQATT, CDR2 SNEGSKA (reference sequence). CDR3 loop: CSATRGQLSDTQYF. CDR3 nucleotides: TGCAGTGCTACGCGGGGGCAGTTGTCAGATACGCAGTATTTT.

This clonotype was seen many times. V is TRBV7-2 and J is TRBJ1-6; 7 bases align to TRBD1. Germline values: CDR1 SGHTA, CDR2 FQGNSA. The CDR3 is made up of 15 amino acids. The trim removed 4 bases at V and 7 bases at J, leaving 7 bases unmatched. CDR3 in DNA: TGTGCCAGCAGCTCTTGGGACAGTCGGAATTCACCCCTCCACTTT. Its translation is CASSSWDSRNSPLHF.

This clonotype showed up many times. One end of the junction is discordant with germline, which a read error may explain. V and J are TRBV4-1 and TRBJ1-2, with D maybe TRBD1 (6 bases). This CDR3 has 13 amino acids. Germline CDR1 is MGHRA and CDR2 is YSYEKL. The CDR3 region has the DNA TGCGCCAGCAGCCAAGATGCTTTCTCGGGACACTTCTTC. It codes for CASSQDAFSGHFF.